Shown below are 26 T cell receptor beta chains from a single sample sequenced in a study of breast tumors, draining lymph nodes, adjacent tissues. TCRdb processed the multiplex PCR reads anew with MiXCR; each CDR3 protein has one entry. The table lists around 190,000 distinct CDR3 sequences, roughly 30% of them singletons. Samples came from axillary lymph nodes draining the breast cancer. Sequencing was done on a sample of axillary lymph node tissue. The receptor set was obtained from a female donor with breast cancer. Some clones in this sample may be carry-over from other donors' samples.

Many counts were recorded for this clonotype. V usage is TRBV2 and J usage is TRBJ2-3; 11 nucleotides line up with TRBD2. The CDR3 loop spans 15 amino acids. V shed 7 bases, J shed 7 bases, and the junction held 10 bases outside the gene matches. Germline CDR1 is SNHLY and CDR2 is FYNNEI. In DNA, the CDR3 is TGTGCCAGCATGGCGACTAGCGGGGAGCTGAATACGCAGTATTTT. Its protein is CASMATSGELNTQYF.

There are a few counts of this clonotype. J is TRBJ2-5 and V is TRBV27; no definite D call. The V gene lost 5 bases and the J gene lost 2 bases, with 18 bases spanning the gap. This CDR3 is 16 amino acids long. Per the germline V gene, CDR1 is MNHEY and CDR2 is SMNVEV (reference sequence). In DNA form, the CDR3 reads TGTGCCAGCAGTCGCTTCGACGACCCGAGGCAAGAGACCCAGTACTTC. Translated, it gives CASSRFDDPRQETQYF.

Ten or more counts support this clonotype. This chain uses TRBV7-9 with TRBJ2-3, with TRBD2 identical over 12 bases. CDR1 is SEHNR and CDR2 is FQNEAQ in the germline V gene (reference sequence). CDR3 length equals 17 residues. After removal of 1 base from V and 2 bases from J, the junction contained 4 bases not matched to a gene. The CDR3 sequence: CASSLEGTSGFTDTQYF. The CDR3 DNA reads TGTGCCAGCAGCTTAGAGGGGACTAGCGGGTTCACAGATACGCAGTATTTT.

Comment on this clonotype: This clone may be a read error of a much larger clone one base away. This chain joins TRBV11-3 and TRBJ2-7; weak D call: TRBD1 (6 bases). Looked up from germline, CDR1 is SGHNT and CDR2 is YENEEA. V lost 3 bases, J lost 0 bases, and 15 bases lay in between. CDR3 length equals 16 residues. The CDR3 DNA follows: TGTGCCAGCAGCTTCAAAGACAGGCCGAACTCCTACGAGCAGTACTTC. Amino acids: CASSFKDRPNSYEQYF.

In this sample, this clonotype turned up once. Just one base apart from a much larger clone, this may be a read error. This chain joins TRBV9 and TRBJ2-1, with TRBD2 identical over 9 bases. This CDR3 is 15 amino acids long. CDR1 SGDLS and CDR2 YYNGEE come from the germline V gene. The CDR3 here is CAGSLSGRRENEQFF. The CDR3 DNA reads TGTGCCGGCAGCTTGAGCGGGAGGAGGGAGAATGAGCAGTTCTTC.

In this sample, this clonotype turned up many times. The chain is built from TRBV12-3 or TRBV12-4 and TRBJ2-5, with 10 nucleotides matching TRBD2. There are 14 residues in the CDR3. The ends lost 6 bases at V and 4 bases at J; junction bases unmatched: 5. The DNA for the CDR3 is TGTGCCAGCAGCAGCGGGGGGGCAGGAGAGACCCAGTACTTC. This codes for CASSSGGAGETQYF.

This clonotype has only one observation. Its ends do not fully match the called genes, so a read error is possible. V gene TRBV20-1 combines with J gene TRBJ2-2; TRBD2 is a possible D gene (5 bases). The CDR3 loop spans 14 amino acids. Germline CDR1 reads DFQATT; CDR2 reads SNEGSKA (reference sequence). The CDR3 nucleotides read TGCAGTGCTAGCCCGGGGATGAACACCGCGGAGCTGTTTTTT. Translated: CSASPGMNTAELFF.

Regarding this clonotype: A much larger clone is a single base away; this may be a read error. The rearrangement links TRBV9 to TRBJ2-1, with 7 positions matching TRBD2. The germline gives CDR1 SGDLS, CDR2 YYNGEE. The CDR3 contains 14 residues. Written as DNA, the CDR3 is TGTGCCAGTTCTCCTACGGGGGGAAGGAATGAGCAGCTCTTC. Protein: CASSPTGGRNEQLF. The full variable domain, with the rest looked up from reference TRBV9 and TRBJ2-1, is DSGVTQTPKHLITATGQRVTLRCSPRSGDLSVYWYQQSLDQGLQFLIQYYNGEERAKGNILERFSAQQFPDLHSELNLSSLELGDSALYFCASSPTGGRNEQLFGPGTRLTVL.

This chain joins TRBV7-2 and TRBJ1-3; D may be TRBD1 (5 bases). The germline V and J ends were trimmed by 5 bases and 10 bases, with 24 bases remaining between them. CDR1 is SGHTA, CDR2 FQGNSA, per germline. The CDR3 is 16 residues long. The DNA of the CDR3 is TGTGCCAGCAGCCTGCCGATAGCGTTGGGGCAAGAGACCATATATTTT. Protein sequence: CASSLPIALGQETIYF.

The chain is built from TRBV29-1 and TRBJ2-2; 11 nucleotides line up with TRBD1. Germline values: CDR1 SQVTM, CDR2 ANQGSEA. After removal of 4 bases from V and 4 bases from J, the junction contained 2 bases not matched to a gene. The CDR3 is 14 residues long. The CDR3 is CSVGGTGGTGELFF. As DNA, the CDR3 is TGCAGCGTTGGCGGGACAGGGGGCACCGGGGAGCTGTTTTTT.

This clonotype was found many times. This chain links TRBV12-3 or TRBV12-4 with TRBJ2-7; D remains unclear. This CDR3 is built from 13 residues. V lost 1 base, J lost 2 bases, and 6 bases lay in between. CDR3 sequence: CASSLGPPYEQYF. In DNA form, the CDR3 reads TGTGCCAGCAGTTTAGGTCCCCCCTACGAGCAGTACTTC.

Only one count was recorded for this clonotype. The genes are TRBV7-9 and TRBJ2-3, with TRBD2 matching 14 bases. The CDR3 covers 16 residues. The V gene's germline CDR1 is SEHNR and CDR2 FQNEAQ (reference sequence). The V gene end was trimmed by 2 bases and the J gene end by 6 bases; junction bases not matched to a gene: 4. CDR3: CASSLRLAGGLDTQYF. The CDR3 DNA follows: TGTGCCAGCAGCTTAAGACTAGCGGGAGGGCTTGATACGCAGTATTTT.

This clonotype was seen many times. The chain joins TRBV27 to TRBJ1-6, with TRBD1 matching 9 bases. J lost 5 bases, V lost 10 bases, and 12 bases had no gene match. Per the germline V gene, CDR1 is MNHEY and CDR2 is SMNVEV (reference sequence). The CDR3 length is 16 residues. CDR3 nucleotide sequence: TGTGCCATCTACGGATTTGGGACAGGGAATAATTCACCCCTCCACTTT. Its protein is CAIYGFGTGNNSPLHF.

This sequence joins TRBV30 and TRBJ2-7; 12 bases match TRBD2. The junction had 2 bases not matched to a gene; V was cut back by 3 bases and J by 2 bases. The CDR3 covers 14 residues. Germline V CDR1 and CDR2: GTSNPN, SVGIG (reference sequence). The CDR3 is CAWRRLAGAYEQYF. The CDR3 nucleotides read TGTGCCTGGAGGCGACTAGCGGGAGCCTACGAGCAGTACTTC.

About this clonotype itself: A much larger clone sits a single nucleotide away, making a read error possible. This chain joins TRBV28 and TRBJ1-6; TRBD1 agrees at 7 bases. This CDR3 has 14 amino acids. The germline V gene encodes CDR1 MDHEN and CDR2 SYDVKM. Here the CDR3 DNA reads TGTGCCAGCGGAACCGGGACAGTTAATCCACCCCTCCACTTT. Its protein product is CASGTGTVNPPLHF. The full variable domain, rest sourced from reference TRBV28 and TRBJ1-6, is DVKVTQSSRYLVKRTGEKVFLECVQDMDHENMFWYRQDPGLGLRLIYFSYDVKMKEKGDIPEGYSVSREKKERFSLILESASTNQTSMYLCASGTGTVNPPLHFGNGTRLTVT.

The CDR3 DNA reads TGTGCCAGCAGCGCTCCTAGCGCCGAGCAGTACTTC. It codes for CASSAPSAEQYF. This chain uses TRBV13 with TRBJ2-7, with D perhaps TRBD2 (6 bases). The V gene's germline CDR1 is PRHDT and CDR2 FYEKMQ (reference sequence). The V gene lost 5 bases and the J gene lost 6 bases, with 11 bases spanning the gap. This CDR3 contains 12 residues.

In regard to this clonotype: A much larger clone lies a single base off, so this may be a read error. This chain connects TRBV19 to TRBJ2-2, with D possibly being TRBD2 (5 bases). The germline V gene has CDR1 LNHDA and CDR2 SQIVND (reference sequence). The germline V and J ends were trimmed by 6 bases and 5 bases, with 10 bases remaining between them. This CDR3 is 13 amino acids long. This CDR3 reads CASSPGVTGELFF. In DNA form, the CDR3 reads TGTGCCAGTAGCCCCGGGGTTACCGGGGAGCTGTTTTTT.

The V and J genes are TRBV7-3 and TRBJ2-3; D ambiguous. Trimming left V 4 bases short and J 7 bases short, with 15 bases between. Germline values: CDR1 SGHTA, CDR2 FQGTGA. CDR3 length: 14 residues. The CDR3 here is CASSSLVTPHTQYF. In DNA form, the CDR3 reads TGTGCCAGCAGCTCCCTCGTCACACCTCATACGCAGTATTTT.

This clonotype was detected only once. A much larger clone is a single base away; this may be a read error. The rearrangement joins TRBV5-6 to TRBJ1-2; D may be TRBD1 (5 bases). The CDR3 has 13 amino acids. The germline V gene has CDR1 SGHDT and CDR2 YYEEEE. Trimming removed 6 bases at V and 4 bases at J, with 13 bases between. The CDR3 loop reads CASKTGPTYGYTF. As DNA, the CDR3 is TGTGCCAGCAAAACAGGACCTACCTATGGCTACACCTTC.

The chain carries TRBV6-1 and TRBJ1-4; a weak D match, TRBD1 (6 bases). The CDR3 covers 14 residues. Trimming took 9 bases from V and 6 from J, leaving 17 bases between them. The V gene's germline CDR1 is MNHNS and CDR2 SASEGT. CDR3 loop: CARGFGEGDEKLFF. CDR3 nucleotides: TGTGCCAGGGGCTTTGGGGAGGGGGATGAAAAACTGTTTTTT.

This clonotype was recorded a few times. This may be a read error: a much more frequent sequence differs by one nucleotide. The chain uses TRBV11-2 and TRBJ1-2; unclear D gene. The CDR3 has 12 residues. Germline-derived CDR1 and CDR2 are SGHAT and FQNNGV. As DNA, the CDR3 is TGTGCCAGCAGCTTAGAGGGGATGGCCGAGATCTTC. Protein: CASSLEGMAEIF.

This clonotype was picked up many times. The CDR3 protein is CASSPGGDYAYEQYF. The CDR3 DNA reads TGTGCCAGCAGTCCGGGGGGGGATTACGCCTACGAGCAGTACTTC. The V call is TRBV6-6, the J call TRBJ2-7; 8 bases are shared with TRBD2. V gave up 5 bases and J gave up 2 bases; unmatched junction bases: 8. Germline V gene lookup returns CDR1 MNHNY and CDR2 SVGAGI (reference sequence). The CDR3 totals 15 residues.

This clonotype was recorded many times. The J gene is TRBJ1-3, the V gene TRBV19, with D perhaps TRBD1 (5 bases). Between the trimmed V and J ends, which lost 9 bases and 0 bases, there was a span of 9 bases. The length of the CDR3 is 13 residues. Per the germline V gene, CDR1 is LNHDA and CDR2 is SQIVND (reference sequence). In DNA, the CDR3 is TGTGCCAGCGGGGGGTCCTCTGGAAACACCATATATTTT. It codes for CASGGSSGNTIYF.

This clonotype was seen ten or more times. V usage is TRBV19 and J usage is TRBJ1-2, with D tentatively TRBD1 (6 bases). V shed 5 bases and J shed 2 bases, with 15 bases lying between them. There are 15 residues in the CDR3. Per the germline V gene, CDR1 is LNHDA and CDR2 is SQIVND (reference sequence). This CDR3 reads CASSGGHQTNYGYTF. As DNA, the CDR3 is TGTGCCAGTAGTGGGGGACACCAGACCAACTATGGCTACACCTTC.

This clonotype was seen many times. The chain joins TRBV11-2 to TRBJ2-2; no firm D call. The CDR3 extends over 14 amino acids. Germline V gene lookup returns CDR1 SGHAT and CDR2 FQNNGV. V lost 5 bases and J 2 bases, leaving 9 bases between the germline ends. As DNA, the CDR3 is TGTGCCAGCAGCCCCACGATCAACACCGGGGAGCTGTTTTTT. Translation: CASSPTINTGELFF.

Remarks on this clonotype: In this CDR3 the conserved last residue, phenylalanine or tryptophan, is missing, so a read error is likely. The DNA is left out, because the CDR3 cannot be placed on it with certainty; the CDR3 is given as TCRdb lists it. The V gene is TRBV10-3, the J gene TRBJ1-3. The germline CDR1 and CDR2 sequences are ENHRY and SYGVKD. Termini included, the CDR3 measures 12 amino acids. The CDR3 is CAISEWWSGSNT.